This entry describes one T cell receptor (beta chain). Those enrolled in Seattle joined during active infection and were followed longitudinally afterward. The sample is drawn from a study of blood T cell repertoires in COVID-19. Whole-study context: Specimens from acute and convalescent COVID-19 originated in the United States, Italy and Spain. Nucleic acid was either cDNA or gDNA, and it came from T cells, B-cell-depleted T cells, or PBMCs.

Deletions cut 2 bases from V and 3 bases from J, with 14 bases between. Germline V gene sequence: CDR1 GTSNPN, CDR2 SVGIG (reference sequence). This CDR3 is 15 amino acids long. As processed by the authors: Reference gene primer amplification yielded estimated nucleated cell counts. Assay: immunoSEQ multiplex PCR; the TCRdb copy retains only in-frame clones and omits some. V and J calls plus clone size are reproduced from that table; the DNA served to infer D and trimming. The sample includes about 24,000 clones, about 88% of them seen just once. This TCR came from a man between 65 and 85 years old with COVID-19, enrolled during active disease. The sample taken for sequencing was peripheral blood. The rearrangement links TRBV30 to TRBJ2-4, with a tentative D call TRBD1 (5 bases). The CDR3 sequence is CAWSSRGIVKNIQYF. DNA for the CDR3: TGTGCCTGGAGTTCAAGGGGTATAGTCAAAAACATTCAGTACTTC.